This record covers a single T cell receptor beta chain. Germline V gene sequence: CDR1 MDHEN, CDR2 SYDVKM. CDR3 length equals 14 residues. Losses at the gene ends were 2 bases for V and 5 bases for J; bases not matched to a gene: 6. Naive CD8 cells comprised CD45RO-negative, CCR7-positively selected cells, excluding terminally differentiated effector memory CD45RA+ cells. The data are from a study of shared clonotypes between healthy human individuals. Deep was the level at which the assay was run. Every subset had its genomic DNA shared out evenly among several immunoSEQ plates. The method was immunoSEQ multiplex PCR; TCRdb's version includes in-frame clones alone and lacks a portion of them. The table lists roughly 2.1 million clones, 85% to 95% of them singletons.

This rearrangement joins TRBV28 to TRBJ2-7; 7 bases line up with TRBD1. Sample: naive CD8+ T cells from PBMCs. The receptor comes from a man aged 18 to 29 in good health. Some clones in this sample may be carry-over from other donors' samples. DNA for the CDR3: TGTGCCAGCAGTTTAGGGACAGTCGTCAACGAGCAGTACTTC. Translated: CASSLGTVVNEQYF.